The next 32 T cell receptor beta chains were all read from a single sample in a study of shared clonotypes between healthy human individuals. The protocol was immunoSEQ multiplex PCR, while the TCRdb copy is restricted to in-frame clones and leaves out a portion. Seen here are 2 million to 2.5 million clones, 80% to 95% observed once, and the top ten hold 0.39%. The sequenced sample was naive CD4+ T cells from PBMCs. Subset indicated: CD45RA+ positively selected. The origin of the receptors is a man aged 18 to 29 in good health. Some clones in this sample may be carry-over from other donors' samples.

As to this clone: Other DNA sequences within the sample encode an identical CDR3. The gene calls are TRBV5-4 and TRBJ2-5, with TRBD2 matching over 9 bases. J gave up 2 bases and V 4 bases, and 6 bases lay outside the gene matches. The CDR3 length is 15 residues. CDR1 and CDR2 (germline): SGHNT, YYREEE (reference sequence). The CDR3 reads CASSLSGRPQETQYF. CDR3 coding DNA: TGTGCCAGCAGCCTTAGCGGGAGACCTCAAGAGACCCAGTACTTC.

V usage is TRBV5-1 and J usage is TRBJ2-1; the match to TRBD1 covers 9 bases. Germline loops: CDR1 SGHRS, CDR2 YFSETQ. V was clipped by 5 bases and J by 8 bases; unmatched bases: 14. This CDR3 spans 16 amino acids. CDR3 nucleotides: TGCGCCAGCAGGTGGACCTGGGGACAGGGAAGGTATGAGCAGTTCTTC. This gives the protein CASRWTWGQGRYEQFF. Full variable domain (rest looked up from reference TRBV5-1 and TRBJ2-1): KAGVTQTPRYLIKTRGQQVTLSCSPISGHRSVSWYQQTPGQGLQFLFEYFSETQRNKGNFPGRFSGRQFSNSRSEMNVSTLELGDSALYLCASRWTWGQGRYEQFFGPGTRLTVL.

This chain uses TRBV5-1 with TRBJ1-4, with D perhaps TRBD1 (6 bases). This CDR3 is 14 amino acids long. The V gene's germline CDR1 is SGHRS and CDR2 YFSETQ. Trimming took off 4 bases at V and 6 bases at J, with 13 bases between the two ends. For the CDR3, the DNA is TGCGCCAGCAGCCAGACAGGTGGGCATGAAAAACTGTTTTTT. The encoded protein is CASSQTGGHEKLFF.

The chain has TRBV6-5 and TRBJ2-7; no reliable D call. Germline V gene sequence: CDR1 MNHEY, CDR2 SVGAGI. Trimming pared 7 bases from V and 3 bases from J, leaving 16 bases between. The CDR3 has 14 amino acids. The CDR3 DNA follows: TGTGCCAGCAACTACGAGTCCGGCCTCTACGAGCAGTACTTC. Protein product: CASNYESGLYEQYF.

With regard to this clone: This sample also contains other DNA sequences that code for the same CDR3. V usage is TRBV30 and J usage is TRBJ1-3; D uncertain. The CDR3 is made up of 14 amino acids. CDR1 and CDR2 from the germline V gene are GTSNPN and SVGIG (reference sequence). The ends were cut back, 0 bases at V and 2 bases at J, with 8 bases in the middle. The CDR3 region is CAWSVSGAGNTIYF. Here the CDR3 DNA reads TGTGCCTGGAGTGTATCGGGTGCTGGAAACACCATATATTTT. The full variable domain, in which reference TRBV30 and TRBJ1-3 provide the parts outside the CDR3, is SQTIHQWPATLVQPVGSPLSLECTVEGTSNPNLYWYRQAAGRGLQLLFYSVGIGQISSEVPQNLSASRPQDRQFILSSKKLLLSDSGFYLCAWSVSGAGNTIYFGEGSWLTVV.

CDR3 protein: CASSYDGARSDTQYF. The CDR3 coding sequence is TGTGCCAGCAGTTACGACGGCGCTCGCTCAGATACGCAGTATTTT. The V call is TRBV6-5, the J call TRBJ2-3; D remains unclear. V was shortened by 2 bases and J by 4 bases, with 13 bases between the two germline ends. CDR1 MNHEY and CDR2 SVGAGI come from the germline V gene. The CDR3 has 15 residues.

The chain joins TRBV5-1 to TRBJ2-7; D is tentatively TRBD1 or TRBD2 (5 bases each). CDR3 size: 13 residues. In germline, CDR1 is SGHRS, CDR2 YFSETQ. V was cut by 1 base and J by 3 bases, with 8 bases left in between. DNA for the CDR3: TGCGCCAGCAGCTTGATGAGGGGCTACGAGCAGTACTTC. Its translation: CASSLMRGYEQYF.

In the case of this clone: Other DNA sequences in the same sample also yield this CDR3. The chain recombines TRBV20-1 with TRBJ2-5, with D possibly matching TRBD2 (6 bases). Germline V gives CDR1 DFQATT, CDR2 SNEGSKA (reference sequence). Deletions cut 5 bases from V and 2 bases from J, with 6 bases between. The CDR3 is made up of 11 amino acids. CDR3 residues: CSARGQETQYF. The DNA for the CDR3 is TGCAGTGCTCGGGGGCAAGAGACCCAGTACTTC.

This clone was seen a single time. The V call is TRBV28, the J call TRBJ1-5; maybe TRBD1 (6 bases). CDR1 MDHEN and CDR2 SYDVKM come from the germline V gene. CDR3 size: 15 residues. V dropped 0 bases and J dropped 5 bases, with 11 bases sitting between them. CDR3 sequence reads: CASSLWRGRDQPQHF. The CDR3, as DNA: TGTGCCAGCAGTTTATGGCGGGGGCGCGATCAGCCCCAGCATTTT.

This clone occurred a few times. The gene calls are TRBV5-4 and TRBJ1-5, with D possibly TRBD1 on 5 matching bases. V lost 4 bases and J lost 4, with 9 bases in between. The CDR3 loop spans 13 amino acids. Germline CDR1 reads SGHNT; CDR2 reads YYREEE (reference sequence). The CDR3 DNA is TGTGCCAGCAGCGGGGGACTGAATCAGCCCCAGCATTTT. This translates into CASSGGLNQPQHF.

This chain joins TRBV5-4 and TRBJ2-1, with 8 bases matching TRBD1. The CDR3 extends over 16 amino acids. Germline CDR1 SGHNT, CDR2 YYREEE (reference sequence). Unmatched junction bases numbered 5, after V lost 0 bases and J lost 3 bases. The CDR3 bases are TGTGCCAGCAGCTTGGGGCGGACAGGGCTCTACAATGAGCAGTTCTTC. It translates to CASSLGRTGLYNEQFF. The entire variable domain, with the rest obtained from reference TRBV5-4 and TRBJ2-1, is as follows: ETGVTQSPTHLIKTRGQQVTLRCSSQSGHNTVSWYQQALGQGPQFIFQYYREEENGRGNFPPRFSGLQFPNYSSELNVNALELDDSALYLCASSLGRTGLYNEQFFGPGTRLTVL.

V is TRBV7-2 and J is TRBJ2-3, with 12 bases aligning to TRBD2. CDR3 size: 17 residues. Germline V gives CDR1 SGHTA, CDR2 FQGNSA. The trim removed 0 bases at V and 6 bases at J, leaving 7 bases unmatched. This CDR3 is CASSLATTSGRTDTQYF. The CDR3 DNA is TGTGCCAGCAGCTTAGCGACCACTAGCGGGAGGACCGATACGCAGTATTTT.

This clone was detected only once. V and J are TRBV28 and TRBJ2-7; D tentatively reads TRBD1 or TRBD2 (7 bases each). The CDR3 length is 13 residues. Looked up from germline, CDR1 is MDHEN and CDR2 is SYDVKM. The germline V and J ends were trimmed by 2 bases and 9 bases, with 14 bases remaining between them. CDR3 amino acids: CASSLPTGRGQYF. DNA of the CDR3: TGTGCCAGCAGTTTACCGACAGGGAGGGGGCAGTACTTC.

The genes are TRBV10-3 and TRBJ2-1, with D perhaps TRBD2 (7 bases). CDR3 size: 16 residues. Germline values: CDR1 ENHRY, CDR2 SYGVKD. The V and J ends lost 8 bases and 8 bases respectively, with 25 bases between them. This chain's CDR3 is CAIGGGLSQSLDEQFF. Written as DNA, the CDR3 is TGTGCCATCGGGGGGGGCCTCTCCCAGTCTCTCGATGAGCAGTTCTTC.

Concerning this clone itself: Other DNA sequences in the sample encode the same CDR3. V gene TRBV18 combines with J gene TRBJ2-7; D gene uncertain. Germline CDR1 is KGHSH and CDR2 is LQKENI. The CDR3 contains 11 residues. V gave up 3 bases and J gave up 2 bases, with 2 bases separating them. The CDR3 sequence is CASSPTYEQYF. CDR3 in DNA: TGTGCCAGCTCACCGACCTACGAGCAGTACTTC.

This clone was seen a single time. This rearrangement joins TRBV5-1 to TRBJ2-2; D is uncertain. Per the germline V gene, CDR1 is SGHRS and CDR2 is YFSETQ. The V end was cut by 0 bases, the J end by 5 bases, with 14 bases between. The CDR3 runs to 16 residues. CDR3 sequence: CASSLDSPPLTGELFF. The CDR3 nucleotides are TGCGCCAGCAGCTTGGATAGCCCGCCCCTAACCGGGGAGCTGTTTTTT.

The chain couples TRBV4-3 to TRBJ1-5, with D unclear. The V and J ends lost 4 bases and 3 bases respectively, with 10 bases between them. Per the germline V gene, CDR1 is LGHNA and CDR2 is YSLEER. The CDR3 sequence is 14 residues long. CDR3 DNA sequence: TGCGCCAGCAGCCCCGAAACATCCAATCAGCCCCAGCATTTT. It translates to CASSPETSNQPQHF.

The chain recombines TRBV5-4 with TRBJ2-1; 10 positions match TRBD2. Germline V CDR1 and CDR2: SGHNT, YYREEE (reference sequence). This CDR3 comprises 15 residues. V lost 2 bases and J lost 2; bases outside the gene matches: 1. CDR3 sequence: CASSLAGGAYNEQFF. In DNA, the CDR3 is TGTGCCAGCAGCTTAGCGGGAGGGGCCTACAATGAGCAGTTCTTC.

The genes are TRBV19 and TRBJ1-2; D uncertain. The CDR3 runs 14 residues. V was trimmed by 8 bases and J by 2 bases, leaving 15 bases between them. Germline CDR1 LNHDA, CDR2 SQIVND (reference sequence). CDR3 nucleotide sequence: TGTGCCAGTGCCTTGAAGTCCATCAACTATGGCTACACCTTC. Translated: CASALKSINYGYTF.

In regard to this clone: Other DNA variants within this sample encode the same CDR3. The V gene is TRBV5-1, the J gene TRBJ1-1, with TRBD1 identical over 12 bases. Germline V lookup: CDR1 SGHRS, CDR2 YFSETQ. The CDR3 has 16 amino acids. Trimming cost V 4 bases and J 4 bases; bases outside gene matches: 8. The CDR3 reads CASSPGTGGAGTEAFF. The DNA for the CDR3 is TGCGCCAGCAGCCCTGGGACAGGGGGCGCGGGCACTGAAGCTTTCTTT.

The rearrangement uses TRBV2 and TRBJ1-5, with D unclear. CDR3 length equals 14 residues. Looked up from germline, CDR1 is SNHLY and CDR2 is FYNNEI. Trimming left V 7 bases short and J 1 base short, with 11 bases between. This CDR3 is CASKPGVSNQPQHF. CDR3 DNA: TGTGCCAGCAAGCCTGGGGTCAGCAATCAGCCCCAGCATTTT.

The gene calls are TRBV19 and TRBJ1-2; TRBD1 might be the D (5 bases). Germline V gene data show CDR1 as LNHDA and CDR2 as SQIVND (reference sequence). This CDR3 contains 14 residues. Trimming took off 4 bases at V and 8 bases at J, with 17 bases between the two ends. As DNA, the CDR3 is TGTGCCAGTAGTAAGGAGACGGGACGCCTCGGCTACACCTTC. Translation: CASSKETGRLGYTF.

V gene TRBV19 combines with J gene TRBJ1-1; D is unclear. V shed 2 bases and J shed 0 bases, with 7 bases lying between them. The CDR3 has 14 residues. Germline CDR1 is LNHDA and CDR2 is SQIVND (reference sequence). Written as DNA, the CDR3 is TGTGCCAGTAGTATAATCGGGGTGAACACTGAAGCTTTCTTT. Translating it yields CASSIIGVNTEAFF.

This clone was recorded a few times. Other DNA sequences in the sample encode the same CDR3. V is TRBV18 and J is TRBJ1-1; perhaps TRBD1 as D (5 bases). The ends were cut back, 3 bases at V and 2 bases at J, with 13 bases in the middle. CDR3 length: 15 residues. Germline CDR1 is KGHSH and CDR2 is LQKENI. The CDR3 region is CASSPGTGINTEAFF. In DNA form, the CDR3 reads TGTGCCAGCTCACCTGGGACGGGAATTAACACTGAAGCTTTCTTT. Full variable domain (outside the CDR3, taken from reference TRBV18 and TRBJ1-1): NAGVMQNPRHLVRRRGQEARLRCSPMKGHSHVYWYRQLPEEGLKFMVYLQKENIIDESGMPKERFSAEFPKEGPSILRIQQVVRGDSAAYFCASSPGTGINTEAFFGQGTRLTVV.

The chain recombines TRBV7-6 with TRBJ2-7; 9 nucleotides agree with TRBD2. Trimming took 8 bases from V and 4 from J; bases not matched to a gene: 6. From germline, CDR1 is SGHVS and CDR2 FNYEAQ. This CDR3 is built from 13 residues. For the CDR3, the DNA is TGTGCCAGCGGGAGCGGGAGGTATTACGAGCAGTACTTC. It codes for CASGSGRYYEQYF.

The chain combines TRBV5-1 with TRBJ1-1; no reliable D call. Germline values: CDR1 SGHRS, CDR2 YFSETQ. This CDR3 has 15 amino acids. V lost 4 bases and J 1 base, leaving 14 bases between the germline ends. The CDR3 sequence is CASSKTPQENTEAFF. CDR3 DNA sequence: TGCGCCAGCAGCAAGACGCCCCAGGAGAACACTGAAGCTTTCTTT. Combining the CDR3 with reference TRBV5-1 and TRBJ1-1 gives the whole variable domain KAGVTQTPRYLIKTRGQQVTLSCSPISGHRSVSWYQQTPGQGLQFLFEYFSETQRNKGNFPGRFSGRQFSNSRSEMNVSTLELGDSALYLCASSKTPQENTEAFFGQGTRLTVV.

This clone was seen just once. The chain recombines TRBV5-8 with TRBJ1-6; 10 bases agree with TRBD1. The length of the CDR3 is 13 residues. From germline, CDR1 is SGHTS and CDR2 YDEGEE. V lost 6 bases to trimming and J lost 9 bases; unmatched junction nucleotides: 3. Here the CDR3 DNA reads TGTGCCAGCAATCGGGACAGGGGTTCACCCCTCCACTTT. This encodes CASNRDRGSPLHF.

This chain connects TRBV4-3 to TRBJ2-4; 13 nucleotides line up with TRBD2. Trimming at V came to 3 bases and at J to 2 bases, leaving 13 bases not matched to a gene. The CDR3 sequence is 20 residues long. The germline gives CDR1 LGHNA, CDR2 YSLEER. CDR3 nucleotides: TGCGCCAGCAGCCAGGAACCGGGGACTAGCGGGAAACTCTCCAAAAACATTCAGTACTTC. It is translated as CASSQEPGTSGKLSKNIQYF.

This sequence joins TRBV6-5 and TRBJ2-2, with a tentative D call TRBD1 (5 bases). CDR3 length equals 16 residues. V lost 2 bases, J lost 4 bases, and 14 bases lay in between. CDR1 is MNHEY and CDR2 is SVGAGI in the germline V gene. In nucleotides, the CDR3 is TGTGCCAGCAGTTACATTGGCCAGGGTTTCACCGGGGAGCTGTTTTTT. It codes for CASSYIGQGFTGELFF.

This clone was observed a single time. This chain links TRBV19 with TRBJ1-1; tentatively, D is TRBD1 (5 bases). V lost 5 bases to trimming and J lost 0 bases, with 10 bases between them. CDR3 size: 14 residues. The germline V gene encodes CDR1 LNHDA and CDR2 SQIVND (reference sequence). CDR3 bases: TGTGCCAGTAGTCGCAGGGAGATGAACACTGAAGCTTTCTTT. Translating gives CASSRREMNTEAFF.

The CDR3 DNA is TGTGCCTGGACTAGTACATTCTCTGGAAACACCATATATTTT. Protein product: CAWTSTFSGNTIYF. The chain joins TRBV30 to TRBJ1-3; D remains unclear. The CDR3 has 14 amino acids. Germline loops: CDR1 GTSNPN, CDR2 SVGIG (reference sequence). The V and J ends lost 4 bases and 0 bases respectively, with 10 bases between them.

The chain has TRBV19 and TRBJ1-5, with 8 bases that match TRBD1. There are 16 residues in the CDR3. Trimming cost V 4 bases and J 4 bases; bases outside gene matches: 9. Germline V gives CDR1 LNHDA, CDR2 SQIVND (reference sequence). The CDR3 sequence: CASSNGQGWGNQPQHF. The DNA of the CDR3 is TGTGCCAGTAGTAACGGACAGGGCTGGGGAAATCAGCCCCAGCATTTT.